This TCR beta chain came from a study of T-cell reconstitution after alpha-beta-depleted transplantation in children. General study findings and limits: Among T cells one year after transplant, newly produced cells accounted for most counts and diversity. Some patients owed their high day-60 TCRbeta diversity to surviving recipient T cells and thymic progenitors. Several hundred rapidly expanded clones from non-depleted graft cells reportedly supplied alpha-beta T cells about two months post-transplant.

Unique molecular identifiers were incorporated when the TCRbeta library was constructed. One entry per CDR3 protein results from TCRdb running MiXCR on the PCR reads. The repertoire consists of 280,000 or so distinct CDR3 sequences, with about 9.9% occurring once and the leading ten covering about 20%. V gave up 3 bases and J gave up 5 bases, with 16 bases separating them. Germline CDR1 reads DFQATT; CDR2 reads SNEGSKA (reference sequence). The CDR3 totals 14 residues. A remark on this clonotype: Antigen specificity is unknown.

Sequenced material: peripheral blood, taken 180 days after TCRalphabeta/CD19-depleted stem cell transplant. The chain employs TRBV20-1 and TRBJ1-1; TRBD1 might be the D (6 bases). The TCR comes from a male patient under 10 years old who had a stem cell transplant for chronic granulomatous disease, so the T cells may come from the graft donor. The CDR3 DNA reads TGCAGTGCTAGTACCCAGAGGGGGAAAACTGAAGCTTTCTTT. Translated, it gives CSASTQRGKTEAFF.